This entry lists 31 T cell receptor beta chains sequenced from one sample in a study of T-cell memory formation after mild COVID-19. One entry per CDR3 protein, called by TCRdb with MiXCR from the 5' RACE reads. The data contain under 200,000 distinct CDR3 sequences, under 14% of them singletons. Sequencing was carried out using PBMCs or a T cell subset sorted from them (not recorded which). These receptor sequences come from a man between 18 and 35 years old who had mild COVID-19 (a few samples of this study predate the infection). Cell type and time point are not known.

V is TRBV15 and J is TRBJ2-1; D is tentatively TRBD1 or TRBD2 (5 bases each). Deletions cut 3 bases from V and 0 bases from J, with 18 bases between. The germline gives CDR1 LNHNV, CDR2 YYDKDF (reference sequence). CDR3 size: 18 residues. This chain's CDR3 is CATSREPPGRSSYNEQFF. The CDR3 nucleotides are TGTGCCACCAGCAGGGAGCCCCCGGGACGGAGCTCCTACAATGAGCAGTTCTTC.

A few counts support this clonotype. V usage is TRBV5-5 and J usage is TRBJ2-5; D not certain. The CDR3 sequence is 14 residues long. The V end lost 1 base, the J end lost 3 bases, and 10 bases lay between the germline ends. Looked up from germline, CDR1 is SGHKS and CDR2 is YYEKEE (reference sequence). The CDR3 sequence: CASSLLQMKETQYF. The CDR3 DNA reads TGTGCCAGCAGCTTGCTGCAGATGAAAGAGACCCAGTACTTC.

This clonotype was seen at least ten times. This chain joins TRBV20-1 and TRBJ2-7; TRBD2 might be the D (6 bases). Germline V gives CDR1 DFQATT, CDR2 SNEGSKA (reference sequence). V was pared by 4 bases and J by 6 bases, with 19 bases between. CDR3 length: 14 amino acids. The DNA for the CDR3 is TGCAGTGCTATTTCGCGGGGTTCCTCTGGCGAGCAGTACTTC. This gives the protein CSAISRGSSGEQYF.

Only a few counts were recorded for this clonotype. V gene TRBV5-1 combines with J gene TRBJ2-5; 12 positions match TRBD2. V lost 4 bases, J lost 5 bases, and 9 bases stayed unmatched. This CDR3 region has 16 residues. Germline CDR1 SGHRS, CDR2 YFSETQ. CDR3 in amino acids: CASSGTGTSGSETQYF. The CDR3 DNA reads TGCGCCAGCAGCGGAACCGGGACTAGCGGGTCGGAGACCCAGTACTTC.

Worth noting for this clonotype: One base away lies a much larger clone, so this may be a sequencing read error. The chain links TRBV5-6 to TRBJ2-1; 7 bases map to TRBD1. CDR1 and CDR2 from the germline V gene are SGHDT and YYEEEE. CDR3 length: 17 amino acids. The CDR3 DNA is TGTGACAACTACGGCCGGCCGGGACAGCGTACCTACAATGAGCAGTTCTTC. Amino acids: CDNYGRPGQRTYNEQFF.

This clonotype was recorded a few times. This rearrangement joins TRBV6-5 to TRBJ1-2; no firm D call. V was clipped by 0 bases and J by 6 bases, with 5 bases between them. This CDR3 has 12 residues. CDR1 is MNHEY and CDR2 is SVGAGI in the germline V gene. The CDR3 region has the DNA TGTGCCAGCAGTTACTCAGGCAATGGCTACACCTTC. Its protein is CASSYSGNGYTF.

This chain joins TRBV29-1 and TRBJ2-3; TRBD1 matches 7 bases. This CDR3 has 14 residues. Germline V lookup: CDR1 SQVTM, CDR2 ANQGSEA. The junction had 7 bases not matched to a gene; V was cut back by 5 bases and J by 2 bases. The CDR3 coding sequence is TGCAGCGTTTCCTCCGGGACAGCCACAGATACGCAGTATTTT. Translated: CSVSSGTATDTQYF.

V usage is TRBV6-5 and J usage is TRBJ1-5; D remains unclear. V shed 4 bases and J shed 4 bases, with 5 bases lying between them. The CDR3 consists of 12 residues. Per germline, CDR1 MNHEY and CDR2 SVGAGI. The CDR3 sequence: CASSFMNQPQHF. CDR3 DNA sequence: TGTGCCAGCAGTTTCATGAATCAGCCCCAGCATTTT.

The chain couples TRBV7-2 to TRBJ1-5, with 8 bases that match TRBD1. Germline V gene lookup returns CDR1 SGHTA and CDR2 FQGNSA. This CDR3 is 17 amino acids long. Trimming cost V 1 base and J 7 bases; bases outside gene matches: 12. The CDR3 DNA is TGTGCCAGCAGCTTAGTTGGAGGCGGACAGGGAGGGCAGCCCCAGCATTTT. It encodes CASSLVGGGQGGQPQHF.

A few counts support this clonotype. The chain employs TRBV28 and TRBJ2-7; 9 positions match TRBD2. Looked up from germline, CDR1 is MDHEN and CDR2 is SYDVKM. The trim removed 6 bases at V and 6 bases at J, leaving 9 bases unmatched. CDR3 length: 14 amino acids. CDR3: CASSSAGGAVEQYV. CDR3 DNA: TGTGCCAGCAGCTCAGCGGGGGGAGCGGTCGAGCAGTACGTC.

This clonotype showed up just a few times. V is TRBV12-3 or TRBV12-4 and J is TRBJ2-7; D remains unclear. The CDR3 is made up of 13 amino acids. Trimming took 1 base from V and 2 from J, leaving 6 bases between them. The DNA of the CDR3 is TGTGCCAGCAGTTTAGACATCCCCTACGAGCAGTACGTC. It yields the protein CASSLDIPYEQYV.

With regard to this clonotype: At one end, the junction sequence differs from germline, possibly due to a read error. This chain links TRBV4-3 with TRBJ2-5; a possible D gene is TRBD2 (7 bases). Germline loops: CDR1 LGHNA, CDR2 YSLEER. The CDR3 covers 13 residues. The CDR3, as DNA: TGCGCCAGCAGCCAAGTGGGGGGGCGAGGTTTGGACTTC. Its translation: CASSQVGGRGLDF.

V usage is TRBV20-1 and J usage is TRBJ1-6; weak D call: TRBD1 (5 bases). Between the trimmed V and J ends, which lost 4 bases and 11 bases, there was a span of 15 bases. The germline V gene encodes CDR1 DFQATT and CDR2 SNEGSKA (reference sequence). The CDR3 contains 13 residues. CDR3 protein: CSAIGAGLAPLHF. In nucleotides, the CDR3 is TGCAGTGCTATTGGGGCGGGTCTCGCACCCCTCCACTTT.

V and J are TRBV20-1 and TRBJ2-4; TRBD1 might be the D (7 bases). V lost 1 base and J 0 bases, leaving 13 bases between the germline ends. Germline loops: CDR1 DFQATT, CDR2 SNEGSKA (reference sequence). This CDR3 has 16 amino acids. The CDR3 loop is CSARGYRGLAKNIQYF. As DNA, the CDR3 is TGCAGTGCTAGAGGCTACAGGGGACTAGCCAAAAACATTCAGTACTTC.

The sample holds many counts of this clonotype. The rearrangement links TRBV20-1 to TRBJ2-5; D uncertain. In germline, CDR1 is DFQATT, CDR2 SNEGSKA (reference sequence). CDR3 length: 12 residues. The CDR3 sequence: CSPTNNQETQYF. Here the CDR3 DNA reads TGCAGCCCTACCAACAACCAAGAGACCCAGTACTTC.

This clonotype was detected ten times or more. This chain joins TRBV7-2 and TRBJ2-7; no firm D call. Trimming left V 7 bases short and J 5 bases short, with 9 bases between. CDR3 length equals 11 residues. In germline, CDR1 is SGHTA, CDR2 FQGNSA. CDR3 bases: TGTGCCAGCACATCGTGGAACGAGCAGTACTTC. Its translation is CASTSWNEQYF.

This clonotype was found a few times. This sequence joins TRBV5-1 and TRBJ2-5; TRBD1 agrees at 7 bases. Germline CDR1 is SGHRS and CDR2 is YFSETQ. The CDR3 sequence is 15 residues long. Trimming cost V 4 bases and J 0 bases; bases outside gene matches: 6. CDR3 sequence (DNA): TGCGCCAGCAGCCGGAGACAGGGCGACCAAGAGACCCAGTACTTC. Translated, it gives CASSRRQGDQETQYF.

The chain is built from TRBV2 and TRBJ1-1; D remains unclear. V was trimmed by 6 bases and J by 3 bases, leaving 11 bases between them. The CDR3 has 13 amino acids. Germline assignment: CDR1 SNHLY and CDR2 FYNNEI. CDR3 protein: CASRLTAYTEAFF. CDR3 bases: TGTGCCAGCAGATTAACGGCGTACACTGAAGCTTTCTTT.

This clonotype appeared a few times. The rearrangement uses TRBV4-1 and TRBJ2-4, with D perhaps given as TRBD1 or TRBD2 (5 bases each). The V and J ends lost 1 base and 1 base respectively, with 14 bases between them. The CDR3 covers 17 residues. Looked up from germline, CDR1 is MGHRA and CDR2 is YSYEKL. Here the CDR3 DNA reads TGCGCCAGCAGCCAAGCCTACTCCGGGACCGCCAAAAACATTCAGTACTTC. Protein sequence: CASSQAYSGTAKNIQYF.

This clonotype was observed a handful of times. V gene TRBV2 combines with J gene TRBJ1-3, with D unclear. V gave up 7 bases and J gave up 2 bases, with 9 bases separating them. The CDR3 has 13 residues. Germline V gene lookup returns CDR1 SNHLY and CDR2 FYNNEI. For the CDR3, the DNA is TGTGCCAGCACCTTGGGTCCTGGAAACACCATATATTTT. The encoded protein is CASTLGPGNTIYF.

This clonotype came up a few times. Here the CDR3 reads CASSSNPGPGHGYTF. In nucleotides, the CDR3 is TGTGCCAGCAGCTCTAACCCGGGACCGGGACATGGCTACACCTTC. The chain uses TRBV4-2 and TRBJ1-2; a possible D gene is TRBD1 (5 bases). There are 15 residues in the CDR3. Germline lookup yields CDR1 LGHNA and CDR2 YNFKEQ. The ends were cut back, 5 bases at V and 6 bases at J, with 19 bases in the middle.

This clonotype was detected only a few times. The chain couples TRBV5-1 to TRBJ2-5; D not certain. The CDR3 is 13 residues long. V dropped 1 base and J dropped 2 bases, with 6 bases sitting between them. Germline CDR1 SGHRS, CDR2 YFSETQ. The CDR3 DNA follows: TGCGCCAGCAGCTTGAACAGTCAAGAGACCCAGTACTTC. Protein sequence: CASSLNSQETQYF.

This clonotype was recorded only once. The rearrangement joins TRBV6-2 or TRBV6-3 to TRBJ2-1; 11 nucleotides match TRBD2. CDR3 length: 12 amino acids. J gave up 12 bases and V 2 bases, and 0 bases lay outside the gene matches. Germline V gene data show CDR1 as MNHEY and CDR2 as SVGEGT. In DNA form, the CDR3 reads TGTGCCAGCAGTTACCTAGCGGGGGGGCAGTTCTTC. This codes for CASSYLAGGQFF.

This clonotype was seen more than once but under ten times. The chain is built from TRBV5-1 and TRBJ2-2; D is unclear. Germline lookup yields CDR1 SGHRS and CDR2 YFSETQ. V shed 2 bases and J shed 2 bases, with 13 bases lying between them. This CDR3 is built from 16 residues. The CDR3 spells CASSLGLGINTGELFF. Here the CDR3 DNA reads TGCGCCAGCAGCTTAGGCCTAGGAATTAACACCGGGGAGCTGTTTTTT.

The sample holds many counts of this clonotype. The V gene is TRBV29-1, the J gene TRBJ2-7, with 7 bases that match TRBD1. This CDR3 has 14 amino acids. The V gene end was trimmed by 1 base and the J gene end by 0 bases; junction bases not matched to a gene: 3. Germline loops: CDR1 SQVTM, CDR2 ANQGSEA. The CDR3 is CSVEANRGSYEQYF. In nucleotides, the CDR3 is TGCAGCGTTGAAGCGAACAGGGGCTCCTACGAGCAGTACTTC.

The table lists this clonotype with many counts. V gene TRBV11-2 combines with J gene TRBJ2-5; D uncertain. The CDR3 loop spans 12 amino acids. CDR1 is SGHAT, CDR2 FQNNGV, per germline. Trimming took 3 bases from V and 3 from J, leaving 5 bases between them. The CDR3 protein is CASSFREETQYF. Written as DNA, the CDR3 is TGTGCCAGCAGCTTCCGGGAAGAGACCCAGTACTTC.

This clonotype was counted between two and nine times. This chain connects TRBV19 to TRBJ2-5; the D gene is possibly TRBD2 (5 bases). V lost 1 base and J 5 bases, leaving 14 bases between the germline ends. In germline, CDR1 is LNHDA, CDR2 SQIVND (reference sequence). The CDR3 loop spans 15 amino acids. CDR3 DNA: TGTGCCAGTAGTATAGTCGACGCGGGTTGGGAGACCCAGTACTTC. It translates to CASSIVDAGWETQYF.

The genes are TRBV5-1 and TRBJ2-5, with D possibly TRBD1 on 5 matching bases. V was clipped by 4 bases and J by 5 bases, with 18 bases between them. CDR1 and CDR2 (germline): SGHRS, YFSETQ. This CDR3 has 15 residues. The CDR3 loop reads CASSNVQGIQETQYF. The DNA for the CDR3 is TGCGCCAGCAGCAATGTCCAGGGAATCCAGGAGACCCAGTACTTC. Drawing the rest from reference TRBV5-1 and TRBJ2-5, the complete variable domain is KAGVTQTPRYLIKTRGQQVTLSCSPISGHRSVSWYQQTPGQGLQFLFEYFSETQRNKGNFPGRFSGRQFSNSRSEMNVSTLELGDSALYLCASSNVQGIQETQYFGPGTRLLVL.

J is TRBJ2-5 and V is TRBV7-3, with TRBD1 identical over 8 bases. Germline CDR1 and CDR2: SGHTA and FQGTGA. Unmatched junction bases numbered 10, after V lost 2 bases and J lost 5 bases. This CDR3 contains 16 residues. Written as DNA, the CDR3 is TGTGCCAGCAGCTTACAACCCTTGCGACAGGGGGAGACCCAGTACTTC. Translated: CASSLQPLRQGETQYF.

The genes are TRBV7-3 and TRBJ1-1; D remains unclear. Looked up from germline, CDR1 is SGHTA and CDR2 is FQGTGA. The CDR3 has 14 amino acids. V was clipped by 5 bases and J by 0 bases, with 10 bases between them. The chain's CDR3 is CASSPSRMNTEAFF. CDR3 in DNA: TGTGCCAGCAGCCCCTCCCGAATGAACACTGAAGCTTTCTTT.

V is TRBV7-2 and J is TRBJ2-7, with TRBD2 matching 8 bases. Per the germline V gene, CDR1 is SGHTA and CDR2 is FQGNSA. The CDR3 covers 15 residues. V shed 3 bases, J shed 2 bases, and the junction held 6 bases outside the gene matches. CDR3 sequence reads: CASSLRRGGPYEQYF. The CDR3 bases are TGTGCCAGCAGCTTGAGACGGGGGGGCCCCTACGAGCAGTACTTC.